This entry is about one T cell receptor beta chain. Its cognate antigen is unknown. The sample belongs to a study of CXCR3-negative and CXCR3-positive naive CD8 T cells. Findings of the study overall: Relative to CXCR3-negative naive cells, CXCR3-positive naive cells had more hydrophobic TRB CDR3s. CXCR3 expression partially decreased after cryopreservation; most assays used fresh PBMCs.

The TRB cDNA libraries were prepared by 5' RACE with UMI labels. From its re-call of the 5' RACE reads, TCRdb lists each CDR3 protein once, without DNA. The table for this sample gives 130,000 or so distinct CDR3 sequences. Germline V CDR1 and CDR2: MNHEY, SVGEGT. This CDR3 contains 16 residues. The source of this sequence is a human donor in good health. Some clones in this sample may be carry-over from other donors' samples. The V and J genes are TRBV6-2 or TRBV6-3 and TRBJ2-4. Sequenced material: naive CXCR3- CD8+ T cells from blood. Subset indicated: CD45RO-CCR7+CD27+CD95- naive CD8+ T cells lacking CXCR3 (TNR3-). CDR3 sequence: CASSYGSIVPKNIQYF.